The next 17 T cell receptor beta chains were all read from a single sample in a study of T cells in narcolepsy. Sequencing was performed with immunoSEQ multiplex PCR; in TCRdb, only in-frame clones are kept and a portion is missing. The repertoire holds approximately 32,000 clones, with around four fifths as singletons. Sequences were obtained from CD45RA- memory CD4+ T cells from PBMCs. These receptors all stem from a human donor with narcolepsy.

This chain connects TRBV6-1 to TRBJ2-7; D is perhaps TRBD2 (6 bases). Germline CDR1 MNHNS, CDR2 SASEGT. CDR3 length: 13 amino acids. The V and J ends lost 6 bases and 4 bases respectively, with 13 bases between them. CDR3 coding DNA: TGTGCCAGCAGGGGCATTAGCGGATACGAGCAGTACTTC. It codes for CASRGISGYEQYF.

The CDR3 here is CASSDGRGYTF. The CDR3 bases are TGTGCCAGCAGTGACGGGCGTGGCTACACCTTC. The gene calls are TRBV6-4 and TRBJ1-2; D ambiguous. The CDR3 is 11 residues long. The V gene lost 2 bases and the J gene lost 7 bases, with 5 bases spanning the gap. The germline V gene has CDR1 MRHNA and CDR2 SNTAGT.

The chain has TRBV12-5 and TRBJ2-2; 14 bases are a match to TRBD2. The junction had 4 bases not matched to a gene; V was cut back by 6 bases and J by 1 base. The germline V gene encodes CDR1 LGHNT and CDR2 FRNRAP. This CDR3 has 17 residues. CDR3: CASGMGTSGRNTGELFF. CDR3 DNA sequence: TGTGCTAGTGGCATGGGGACTAGCGGGAGGAACACCGGGGAGCTGTTTTTT.

The rearrangement uses TRBV5-1 and TRBJ2-3; TRBD2 matches 9 bases. V gave up 4 bases and J gave up 6 bases; unmatched junction bases: 18. The CDR3 contains 18 residues. Germline V lookup: CDR1 SGHRS, CDR2 YFSETQ. CDR3 in amino acids: CASSPGIAGVTSRDTQYF. The CDR3 DNA sequence: TGCGCCAGCAGCCCCGGGATAGCGGGAGTTACCTCCCGGGATACGCAGTATTTT.

This clone was detected a few times. The chain has TRBV28 and TRBJ2-7; 10 bases are a match to TRBD2. Per germline, CDR1 MDHEN and CDR2 SYDVKM. The CDR3 spans 13 residues. The V and J ends lost 5 bases and 7 bases, in that order; junction bases with no gene match: 5. Here the CDR3 reads CASSSGRVGEQYF. The CDR3 coding sequence is TGTGCCAGCAGTAGCGGGAGGGTGGGGGAGCAGTACTTC.

The chain combines TRBV10-3 with TRBJ1-1, with 7 bases lining up with TRBD1. The CDR3 is 12 amino acids. V shed 7 bases, J shed 7 bases, and the junction held 6 bases outside the gene matches. CDR1 is ENHRY, CDR2 SYGVKD, per germline. The CDR3 region is CAITETGDEAFF. Written as DNA, the CDR3 is TGTGCCATCACCGAAACAGGGGATGAAGCTTTCTTT.

This chain uses TRBV6-1 with TRBJ1-2; D remains ambiguous. The germline gives CDR1 MNHNS, CDR2 SASEGT. The CDR3 totals 13 residues. Trimming shortened V by 6 bases and J by 0 bases, and 8 bases separated the two germline ends. The CDR3 loop reads CASRETANYGYTF. The CDR3 nucleotides are TGTGCCAGCAGGGAAACAGCTAACTATGGCTACACCTTC.

The chain uses TRBV21-1 and TRBJ2-2. TRBV21-1 represents a pseudogene. This CDR3 is built from 19 residues. The chain's CDR3 is CASSEGRRILFANTGELFF. CDR3 nucleotides: TGTGCCAGCAGCGAAGGCCGAAGGATACTGTTTGCGAACACCGGGGAGCTGTTTTTT.

The rearrangement joins TRBV11-2 to TRBJ2-1; D remains ambiguous. The ends were cut back, 7 bases at V and 0 bases at J, with 13 bases in the middle. Germline V gene data show CDR1 as SGHAT and CDR2 as FQNNGV. The CDR3 runs 15 residues. Written as DNA, the CDR3 is TGTGCCAGCACCCTCGGCCGTAGCTCCTACAATGAGCAGTTCTTC. This sequence encodes CASTLGRSSYNEQFF.

The chain recombines TRBV5-6 with TRBJ2-5; maybe TRBD2 (5 bases). Trimming removed 0 bases from V and 6 bases from J, with 9 bases in between. Germline assignment: CDR1 SGHDT and CDR2 YYEEEE. CDR3 length equals 13 residues. The chain's CDR3 is CASSLVGVKTQYF. The CDR3 DNA sequence: TGTGCCAGCAGCTTGGTCGGGGTAAAGACCCAGTACTTC.

This sequence joins TRBV4-1 and TRBJ2-7; D may correspond to TRBD1 or TRBD2 (6 bases each). Deletions cut 0 bases from V and 2 bases from J, with 14 bases between. The CDR3 runs to 16 residues. Germline CDR1 is MGHRA and CDR2 is YSYEKL. The CDR3 DNA is TGCGCCAGCAGCCAAGATGGAATAGGGGGGACCTACGAGCAGTACTTC. This gives the protein CASSQDGIGGTYEQYF.

This clone was seen only once. The rearrangement uses TRBV18 and TRBJ1-1; D is possibly TRBD1 (5 bases). V was pared by 1 base and J by 2 bases, with 17 bases between. Germline CDR1 reads KGHSH; CDR2 reads LQKENI. There are 17 residues in the CDR3. Here the CDR3 reads CASSPRLQVSENTEAFF. For the CDR3, the DNA is TGTGCCAGCTCACCACGATTACAGGTTTCTGAAAACACTGAAGCTTTCTTT.

The chain recombines TRBV29-1 with TRBJ2-2; D uncertain. V lost 4 bases, J lost 7 bases, and 13 bases lay in between. This CDR3 is built from 13 residues. Germline V gives CDR1 SQVTM, CDR2 ANQGSEA. In nucleotides, the CDR3 is TGCAGCGTTGGAAGGGTTTTGGGCGGGGAGCTGTTTTTT. Its translation is CSVGRVLGGELFF.

The CDR3: CASSPVGSGWQQETQYF. CDR3 DNA sequence: TGTGCCAGCTCACCAGTGGGTAGCGGGTGGCAGCAAGAGACCCAGTACTTC. This chain joins TRBV18 and TRBJ2-5; 7 nucleotides align to TRBD2. Germline assignment: CDR1 KGHSH and CDR2 LQKENI. V dropped 2 bases and J dropped 2; count of bases not matched to a gene: 11. The CDR3 runs to 17 residues.

This chain links TRBV5-1 with TRBJ2-3, with D perhaps TRBD1 (5 bases). V was pared by 4 bases and J by 5 bases, with 20 bases between. This CDR3 has 16 amino acids. The germline CDR1 and CDR2 sequences are SGHRS and YFSETQ. The CDR3 loop is CASSHLRQRTLDTQYF. DNA of the CDR3: TGCGCCAGCAGCCATTTGAGACAGAGGACCTTAGATACGCAGTATTTT.

V and J are TRBV7-6 and TRBJ2-7, with D possibly being TRBD2 (6 bases). CDR1 and CDR2 from the germline V gene are SGHVS and FNYEAQ. The CDR3 consists of 15 residues. The germline V and J ends were trimmed by 1 base and 3 bases, with 13 bases remaining between them. CDR3 DNA: TGTGCCAGCAGCTTAGGGCGGACGACTAGCTACGAGCAGTACTTC. Amino acid sequence: CASSLGRTTSYEQYF.

The chain is built from TRBV18 and TRBJ2-7; TRBD1 agrees at 9 bases. Germline V lookup: CDR1 KGHSH, CDR2 LQKENI. The CDR3 contains 14 residues. With V trimmed by 2 bases and J by 5 bases, 4 bases remained unmatched. CDR3 residues: CASSPGTGFNEQYF. In DNA, the CDR3 is TGTGCCAGCTCACCAGGGACAGGGTTCAACGAGCAGTACTTC.